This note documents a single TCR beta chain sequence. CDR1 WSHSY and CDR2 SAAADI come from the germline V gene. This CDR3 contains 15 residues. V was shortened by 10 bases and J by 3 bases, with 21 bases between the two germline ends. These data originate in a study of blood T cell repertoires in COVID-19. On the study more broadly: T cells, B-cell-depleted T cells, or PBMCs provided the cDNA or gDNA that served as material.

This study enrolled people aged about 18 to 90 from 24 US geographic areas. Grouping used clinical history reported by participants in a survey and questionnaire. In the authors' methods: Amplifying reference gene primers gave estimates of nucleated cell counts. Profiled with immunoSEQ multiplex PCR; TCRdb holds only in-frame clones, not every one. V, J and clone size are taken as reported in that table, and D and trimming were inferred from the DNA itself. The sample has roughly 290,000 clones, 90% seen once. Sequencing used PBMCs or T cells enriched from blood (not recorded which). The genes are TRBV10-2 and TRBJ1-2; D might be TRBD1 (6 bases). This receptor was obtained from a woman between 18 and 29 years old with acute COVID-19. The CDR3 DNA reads TGCGCCACCCGCGTTGGGGGGGGCAGGCACTATGGCTACACCTTC. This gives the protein CATRVGGGRHYGYTF.